These 13 T cell receptor beta chains originate from one sample sequenced in a study of T cells in Graves' hyperthyroidism and ophthalmopathy. From RNA transcripts, TCR beta CDR3 regions were amplified. Initially, a first-round RT-PCR of the TCR CDR3 employed the HTBI primer set. Via MiXCR, TCRdb re-called the multiplex PCR reads, giving one row per CDR3 protein. The sample lists under 400,000 distinct CDR3 sequences, approximately 22% occurring once. Sequencing was carried out using blood. These receptor sequences come from a woman between 50 and 59 years old with Graves' hyperthyroidism.

This clonotype showed up many times. J is TRBJ1-2 and V is TRBV5-6; D gene uncertain. This CDR3 region has 12 residues. CDR1 is SGHDT, CDR2 YYEEEE, per germline. The V gene lost 2 bases and the J gene lost 7 bases, with 9 bases spanning the gap. In nucleotides, the CDR3 is TGTGCCAGCAGCTTTCGGGGAAGTGGCTACACCTTC. Translated: CASSFRGSGYTF. Variable domain in full (rest from reference TRBV5-6 and TRBJ1-2): DAGVTQSPTHLIKTRGQQVTLRCSPKSGHDTVSWYQQALGQGPQFIFQYYEEEERQRGNFPDRFSGHQFPNYSSELNVNALLLGDSALYLCASSFRGSGYTFGSGTRLTVV.

This clonotype was observed at least ten times. The chain links TRBV2 to TRBJ2-2; D ambiguous. The germline V and J ends were trimmed by 4 bases and 9 bases, with 9 bases remaining between them. The CDR3 loop spans 12 amino acids. The germline gives CDR1 SNHLY, CDR2 FYNNEI. The CDR3 protein is CASSVGSRELFF. As DNA, the CDR3 is TGTGCCAGCAGTGTGGGTAGCAGGGAGCTGTTTTTT.

The chain carries TRBV12-3 or TRBV12-4 and TRBJ2-5, with 10 bases fitting TRBD1. The CDR3 length is 15 residues. The J segment lost 10 bases and the V segment lost 4 bases, leaving 12 bases of the junction unmatched. The CDR3 here is CASSSGTGVRGDQYF. CDR3 coding DNA: TGTGCCAGCAGTTCGGGGACAGGGGTCCGGGGGGACCAGTACTTC.

The chain carries TRBV28 and TRBJ2-1, with D possibly matching TRBD2 (5 bases). CDR1 MDHEN and CDR2 SYDVKM come from the germline V gene. V dropped 1 base and J dropped 15 bases, with 19 bases sitting between them. The CDR3 has 14 amino acids. The CDR3 bases are TGTGCCAGCAGTTTATCCAGAACGGGGAAAGACCCGTTCTTC. Its protein is CASSLSRTGKDPFF.

This rearrangement joins TRBV7-6 to TRBJ2-3, with 12 bases fitting TRBD2. Losses at the gene ends were 5 bases for V and 2 bases for J; bases not matched to a gene: 5. CDR3 length: 16 amino acids. CDR1 and CDR2 from the germline V gene are SGHVS and FNYEAQ. The CDR3 DNA sequence: TGTGCCAGCAGCGCTGGACTAGCGGGACCCACAGATACGCAGTATTTT. It encodes CASSAGLAGPTDTQYF.

The rearrangement joins TRBV2 to TRBJ2-3, with D perhaps matching TRBD1 or TRBD2 (6 bases each). In germline, CDR1 is SNHLY, CDR2 FYNNEI. V was cut by 6 bases and J by 6 bases, with 16 bases left in between. The CDR3 is 14 amino acids. CDR3 amino acids: CASRQGPGADTQYF. In nucleotides, the CDR3 is TGTGCCAGCAGGCAGGGGCCGGGGGCCGATACGCAGTATTTT.

Concerning this clonotype: A much larger clone lies a single base off, so this may be a read error. The V call is TRBV11-1, the J call TRBJ2-7; D ambiguous. Germline CDR1 and CDR2: SGHAT and FQDESV (reference sequence). The CDR3 has 13 amino acids. CDR3 amino acids: CASSLGPAYEQCF. In DNA, the CDR3 is TGTGCCAGCAGCTTGGGTCCAGCCTACGAGCAGTGCTTC.

J is TRBJ2-1 and V is TRBV12-3 or TRBV12-4; a possible D gene is TRBD1 (6 bases). Trimming pared 5 bases from V and 8 bases from J, leaving 13 bases between. There are 13 residues in the CDR3. The CDR3 coding sequence is TGTGCCAGCAGTCAGGGGTACGGGGATGAGCAGTTCTTC. Translating gives CASSQGYGDEQFF.

In DNA, the CDR3 is TGTGCCAGCAGGGGACTAGCGGGAAGGACCGGGGAGCTGTTTTTT. Its protein is CASRGLAGRTGELFF. The chain uses TRBV2 and TRBJ2-2; 13 positions match TRBD2. The CDR3 covers 15 residues. Per germline, CDR1 SNHLY and CDR2 FYNNEI. Germline trimming cut 6 bases from V and 5 bases from J; bases unmatched to any gene: 3.

This clonotype was picked up many times. The genes are TRBV28 and TRBJ2-1, with D maybe TRBD2 (5 bases). Looked up from germline, CDR1 is MDHEN and CDR2 is SYDVKM. V was cut by 5 bases and J by 7 bases, with 9 bases left in between. The CDR3 is 12 residues long. Here the CDR3 reads CASSPKRNEQFF. CDR3 nucleotide sequence: TGTGCCAGCAGTCCCAAGCGGAATGAGCAGTTCTTC. Filled out from reference TRBV28 and TRBJ2-1, the complete variable domain reads DVKVTQSSRYLVKRTGEKVFLECVQDMDHENMFWYRQDPGLGLRLIYFSYDVKMKEKGDIPEGYSVSREKKERFSLILESASTNQTSMYLCASSPKRNEQFFGPGTRLTVL.

The chain combines TRBV6-4 with TRBJ2-5, with 10 bases matching TRBD2. V gave up 2 bases and J gave up 8 bases; unmatched junction bases: 8. This CDR3 comprises 15 residues. Per the germline V gene, CDR1 is MRHNA and CDR2 is SNTAGT. The DNA for the CDR3 is TGTGCCAGCAGTGACGCCCTAGCGGGGGCGTTAACCCAGTACTTC. Its translation: CASSDALAGALTQYF.

This clonotype was picked up many times. This chain joins TRBV6-1 and TRBJ2-7, with D perhaps TRBD1 or TRBD2 (6 bases each). The CDR3 covers 15 residues. The germline CDR1 and CDR2 sequences are MNHNS and SASEGT. Deletions cut 5 bases from V and 0 bases from J, with 14 bases between. The CDR3 coding sequence is TGTGCCAGCAGTCCCTCAGGAGGGGGCTCCTACGAGCAGTACTTC. Translating gives CASSPSGGGSYEQYF.

Many counts were recorded for this clonotype. V is TRBV30 and J is TRBJ2-2; 9 bases line up with TRBD2. The V gene's germline CDR1 is GTSNPN and CDR2 SVGIG (reference sequence). The junction had 5 bases not matched to a gene; V was cut back by 2 bases and J by 4 bases. The CDR3 extends over 15 amino acids. The CDR3 region is CAWSLAGATTGELFF. The CDR3 DNA reads as TGTGCCTGGAGTTTAGCGGGAGCGACCACCGGGGAGCTGTTTTTT.